The present T cell receptor beta chain was sequenced within a study of tumor-infiltrating lymphocytes in primary liver carcinoma. Turning to the study itself: Subjects presented with primary liver carcinoma managed by surgical resection. Productive TCRbeta read yields ran from roughly 3.65 to 7.13 million per sample and were similar between tissues.

Unsorted whole blood supplied the RNA, and germline DNA was extracted too. Constant-region priming of about 0.5 ug total RNA yielded TCR beta cDNA. Each TCR beta library was derived from three nested multiplex PCR rounds that employed slightly modified ARM-PCR. For approximately 11 cycles apiece, the opening two PCR rounds ran with TRBV1-TRBV30 forward primers and a C-beta reverse primer. TCRdb analysed the multiplex PCR reads with MiXCR anew, one entry per CDR3 protein. The repertoire consists of approximately 340,000 distinct CDR3 sequences, with about two thirds occurring once and the leading ten covering approximately 5.9%. Study-level points and caveats: Among the pair types, tumor region pairs showed more overlap than tumor-adjacent and tumor-blood pairs. Tumor tissue displayed a significantly greater top-250-clone fraction than blood (p = 0.039).

CDR3 length equals 14 residues. The germline CDR1 and CDR2 sequences are SQVTM and ANQGSEA. For this clonotype: Its specificity is not known. Compared with germline, one end of the junction differs, possibly owing to a read error.

The source material was peripheral blood. The chain couples TRBV29-1 to TRBJ2-1; 10 nucleotides match TRBD1. The source is a middle-aged man with primary liver carcinoma and hepatitis B virus infection. CDR3 protein: CSVARQGAYIEQFF. The CDR3 DNA reads as TGTAGCGTTGCACGACAGGGGGCCTACATTGAGCAATTCTTC.